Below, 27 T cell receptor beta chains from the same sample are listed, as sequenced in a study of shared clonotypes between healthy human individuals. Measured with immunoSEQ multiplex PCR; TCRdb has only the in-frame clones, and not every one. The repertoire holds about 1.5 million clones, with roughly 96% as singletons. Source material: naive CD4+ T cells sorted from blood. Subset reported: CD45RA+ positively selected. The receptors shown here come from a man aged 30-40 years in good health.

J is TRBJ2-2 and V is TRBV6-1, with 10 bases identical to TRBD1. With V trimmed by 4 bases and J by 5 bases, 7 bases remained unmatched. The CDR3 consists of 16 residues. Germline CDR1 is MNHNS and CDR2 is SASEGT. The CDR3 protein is CASSGQGAFYTGELFF. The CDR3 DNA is TGTGCCAGCAGTGGACAGGGGGCTTTTTATACCGGGGAGCTGTTTTTT.

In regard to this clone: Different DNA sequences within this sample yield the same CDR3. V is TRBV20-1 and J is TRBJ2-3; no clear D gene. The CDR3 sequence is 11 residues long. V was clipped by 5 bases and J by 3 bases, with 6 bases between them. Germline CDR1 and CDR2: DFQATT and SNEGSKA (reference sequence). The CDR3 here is CSADITDTQYF. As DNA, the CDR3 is TGCAGTGCTGATATTACAGATACGCAGTATTTT.

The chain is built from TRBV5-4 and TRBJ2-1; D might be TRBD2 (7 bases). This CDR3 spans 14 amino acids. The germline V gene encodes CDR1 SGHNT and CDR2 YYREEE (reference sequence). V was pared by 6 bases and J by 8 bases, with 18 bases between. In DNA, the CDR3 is TGTGCCAGCAAGCGGGTGGGAGGGGGTGATGAGCAGTTCTTC. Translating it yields CASKRVGGGDEQFF.

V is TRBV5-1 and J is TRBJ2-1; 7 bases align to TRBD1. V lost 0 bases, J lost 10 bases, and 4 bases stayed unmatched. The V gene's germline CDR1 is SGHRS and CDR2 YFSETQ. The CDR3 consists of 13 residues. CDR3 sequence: CASSLVQGQEQFF. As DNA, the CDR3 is TGCGCCAGCAGCTTGGTTCAGGGACAGGAGCAGTTCTTC.

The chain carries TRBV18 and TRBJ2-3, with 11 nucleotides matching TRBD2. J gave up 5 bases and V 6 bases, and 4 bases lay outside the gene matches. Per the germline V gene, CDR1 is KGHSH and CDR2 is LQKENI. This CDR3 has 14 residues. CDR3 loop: CASSAGTSGDTQYF. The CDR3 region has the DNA TGTGCCAGCTCGGCCGGGACTAGCGGAGATACGCAGTATTTT. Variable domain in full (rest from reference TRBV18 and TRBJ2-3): NAGVMQNPRHLVRRRGQEARLRCSPMKGHSHVYWYRQLPEEGLKFMVYLQKENIIDESGMPKERFSAEFPKEGPSILRIQQVVRGDSAAYFCASSAGTSGDTQYFGPGTRLTVL.

Here the CDR3 reads CASSLGGGRGSYEQYF. For the CDR3, the DNA is TGTGCCAGCAGTTTAGGGGGCGGGAGGGGCTCCTACGAGCAGTACTTC. The chain employs TRBV27 and TRBJ2-7, with TRBD2 identical over 9 bases. The germline CDR1 and CDR2 sequences are MNHEY and SMNVEV (reference sequence). CDR3 size: 16 residues. V lost 2 bases, J lost 0 bases, and 5 bases stayed unmatched.

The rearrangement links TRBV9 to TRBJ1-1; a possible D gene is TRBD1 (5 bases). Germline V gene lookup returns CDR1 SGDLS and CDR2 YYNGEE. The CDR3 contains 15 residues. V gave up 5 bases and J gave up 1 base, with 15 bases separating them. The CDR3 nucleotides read TGTGCCAGCAGACCTACCGGGACCGAGAACACTGAAGCTTTCTTT. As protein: CASRPTGTENTEAFF.

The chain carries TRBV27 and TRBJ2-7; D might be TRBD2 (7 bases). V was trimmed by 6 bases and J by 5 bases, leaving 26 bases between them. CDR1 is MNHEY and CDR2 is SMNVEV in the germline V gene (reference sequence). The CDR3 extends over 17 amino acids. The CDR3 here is CASRRGRGQRGGNEQYF. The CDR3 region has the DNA TGTGCCAGCAGGCGGGGACGCGGACAGCGCGGGGGAAACGAGCAGTACTTC.

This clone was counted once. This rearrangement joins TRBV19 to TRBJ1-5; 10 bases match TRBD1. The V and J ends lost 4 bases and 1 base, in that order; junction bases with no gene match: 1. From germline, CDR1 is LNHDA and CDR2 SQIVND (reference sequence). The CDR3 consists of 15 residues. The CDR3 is CASSRTGGSNQPQHF. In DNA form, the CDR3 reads TGTGCCAGTAGTAGGACAGGGGGAAGCAATCAGCCCCAGCATTTT.

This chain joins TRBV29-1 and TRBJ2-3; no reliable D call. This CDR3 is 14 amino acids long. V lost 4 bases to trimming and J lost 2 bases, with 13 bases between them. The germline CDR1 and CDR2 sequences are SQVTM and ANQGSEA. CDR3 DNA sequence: TGCAGCGTTGGGGGTTTGACATTCACAGATACGCAGTATTTT. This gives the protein CSVGGLTFTDTQYF.

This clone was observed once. The CDR3 region is CASSQGWGPGQGVGEQYF. Written as DNA, the CDR3 is TGCGCCAGCAGCCAAGGTTGGGGTCCGGGACAGGGGGTTGGCGAGCAGTACTTC. The V call is TRBV4-1, the J call TRBJ2-7; 11 nucleotides line up with TRBD1. J gave up 6 bases and V 1 base, and 14 bases lay outside the gene matches. CDR1 and CDR2 from the germline V gene are MGHRA and YSYEKL. The CDR3 covers 18 residues.

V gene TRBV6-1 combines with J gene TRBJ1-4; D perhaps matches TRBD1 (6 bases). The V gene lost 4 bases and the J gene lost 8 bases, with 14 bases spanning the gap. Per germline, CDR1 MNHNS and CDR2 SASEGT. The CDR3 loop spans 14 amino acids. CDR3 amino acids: CASSVRQVGEKLFF. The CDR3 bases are TGTGCCAGCAGTGTAAGACAGGTCGGCGAAAAACTGTTTTTT.

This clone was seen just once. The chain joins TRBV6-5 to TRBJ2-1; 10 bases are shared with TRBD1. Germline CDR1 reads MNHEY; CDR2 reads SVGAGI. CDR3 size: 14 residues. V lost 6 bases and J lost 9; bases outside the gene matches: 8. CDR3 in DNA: TGTGCCAGCAGGAGGGGACAGGGGCTTGGTGAGCAGTTCTTC. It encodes CASRRGQGLGEQFF.

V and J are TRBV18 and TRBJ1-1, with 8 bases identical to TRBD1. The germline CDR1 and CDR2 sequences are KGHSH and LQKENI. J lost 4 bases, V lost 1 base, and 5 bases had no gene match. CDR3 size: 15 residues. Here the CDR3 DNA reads TGTGCCAGCTCACCACTGACAGGGGTTGGCACTGAAGCTTTCTTT. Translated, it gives CASSPLTGVGTEAFF.

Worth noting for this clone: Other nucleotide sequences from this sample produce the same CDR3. Here the CDR3 reads CASSVGQKETQYF. The CDR3 DNA is TGTGCCAGCAGTGTGGGACAGAAAGAGACCCAGTACTTC. This chain joins TRBV2 and TRBJ2-5; 7 nucleotides match TRBD1. There are 13 residues in the CDR3. Looked up from germline, CDR1 is SNHLY and CDR2 is FYNNEI. V shed 4 bases, J shed 3 bases, and the junction held 2 bases outside the gene matches.

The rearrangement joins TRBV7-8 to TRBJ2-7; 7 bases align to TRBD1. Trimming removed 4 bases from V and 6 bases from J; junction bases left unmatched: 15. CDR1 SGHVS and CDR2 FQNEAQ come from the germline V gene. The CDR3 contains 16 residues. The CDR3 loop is CASSSETGMGPLEQYF. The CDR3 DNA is TGTGCCAGCAGCTCGGAGACAGGGATGGGGCCCCTCGAGCAGTACTTC.

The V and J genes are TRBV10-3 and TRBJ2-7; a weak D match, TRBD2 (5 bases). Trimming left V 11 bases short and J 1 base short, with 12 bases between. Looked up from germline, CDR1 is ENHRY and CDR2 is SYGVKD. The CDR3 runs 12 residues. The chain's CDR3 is CAASGNSYEQYF. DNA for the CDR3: TGTGCCGCCAGCGGAAATTCCTACGAGCAGTACTTC.

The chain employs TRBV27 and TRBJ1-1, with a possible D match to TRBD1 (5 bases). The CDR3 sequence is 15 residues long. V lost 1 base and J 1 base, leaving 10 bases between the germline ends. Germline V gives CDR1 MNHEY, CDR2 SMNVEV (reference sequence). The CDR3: CASSLWAGTNTEAFF. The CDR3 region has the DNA TGTGCCAGCAGTTTATGGGCAGGGACGAACACTGAAGCTTTCTTT.

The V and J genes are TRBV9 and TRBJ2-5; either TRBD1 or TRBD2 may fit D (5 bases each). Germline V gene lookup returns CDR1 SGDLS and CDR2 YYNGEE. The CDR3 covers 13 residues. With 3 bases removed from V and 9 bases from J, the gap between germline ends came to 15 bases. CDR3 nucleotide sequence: TGTGCCAGCAGCGGGGACCTCCGCCAGGCCCAGTACTTC. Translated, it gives CASSGDLRQAQYF.

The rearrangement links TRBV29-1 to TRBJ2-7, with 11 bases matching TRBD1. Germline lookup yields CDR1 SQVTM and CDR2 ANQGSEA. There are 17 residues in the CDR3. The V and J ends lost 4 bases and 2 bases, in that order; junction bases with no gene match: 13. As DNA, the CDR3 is TGCAGCGTTGCCCGGGACAGGGGGTTAGATTTCACCTACGAGCAGTACTTC. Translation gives CSVARDRGLDFTYEQYF.

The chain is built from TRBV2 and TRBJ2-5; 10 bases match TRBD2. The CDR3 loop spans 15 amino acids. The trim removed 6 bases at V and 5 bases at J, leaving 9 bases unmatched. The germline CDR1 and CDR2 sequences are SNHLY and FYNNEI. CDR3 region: CASRKRLAGDETQYF. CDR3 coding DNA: TGTGCCAGCAGAAAACGGCTAGCGGGAGACGAGACCCAGTACTTC.

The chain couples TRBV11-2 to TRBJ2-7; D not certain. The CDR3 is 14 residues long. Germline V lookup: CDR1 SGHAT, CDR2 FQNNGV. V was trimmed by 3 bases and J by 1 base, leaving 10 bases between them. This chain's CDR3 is CASSLIDLSYEQYF. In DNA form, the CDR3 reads TGTGCCAGCAGCTTGATCGACCTTTCCTACGAGCAGTACTTC. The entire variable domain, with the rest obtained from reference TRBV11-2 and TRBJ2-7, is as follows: EAGVAQSPRYKIIEKRQSVAFWCNPISGHATLYWYQQILGQGPKLLIQFQNNGVVDDSQLPKDRFSAERLKGVDSTLKIQPAKLEDSAVYLCASSLIDLSYEQYFGPGTRLTVT.

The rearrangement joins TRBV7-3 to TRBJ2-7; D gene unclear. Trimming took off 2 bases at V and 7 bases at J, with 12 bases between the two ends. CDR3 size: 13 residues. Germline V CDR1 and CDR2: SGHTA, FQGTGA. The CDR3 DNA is TGTGCCAGCAGCTTAGCCAACACAAGGGAGCAGTACTTC. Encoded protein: CASSLANTREQYF.

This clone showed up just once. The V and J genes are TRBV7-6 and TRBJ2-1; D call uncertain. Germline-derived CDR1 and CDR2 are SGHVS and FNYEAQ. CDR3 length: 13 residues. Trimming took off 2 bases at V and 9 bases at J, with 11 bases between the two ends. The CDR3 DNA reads TGTGCCAGCAGCTTACAGCGATATGGTGAGCAGTTCTTC. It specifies CASSLQRYGEQFF.

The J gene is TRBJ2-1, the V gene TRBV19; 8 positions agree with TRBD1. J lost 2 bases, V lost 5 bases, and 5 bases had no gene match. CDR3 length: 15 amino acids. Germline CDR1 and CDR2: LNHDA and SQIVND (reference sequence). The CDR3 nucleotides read TGTGCCAGTAGTCCACGGACAGGGACCTACAATGAGCAGTTCTTC. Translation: CASSPRTGTYNEQFF.

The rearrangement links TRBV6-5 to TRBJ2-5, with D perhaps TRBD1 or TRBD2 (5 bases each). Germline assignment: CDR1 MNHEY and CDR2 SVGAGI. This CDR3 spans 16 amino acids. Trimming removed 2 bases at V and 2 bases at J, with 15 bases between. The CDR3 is CASSYSLVEGQETQYF. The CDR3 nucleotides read TGTGCCAGCAGTTACAGCTTGGTTGAGGGGCAAGAGACCCAGTACTTC.

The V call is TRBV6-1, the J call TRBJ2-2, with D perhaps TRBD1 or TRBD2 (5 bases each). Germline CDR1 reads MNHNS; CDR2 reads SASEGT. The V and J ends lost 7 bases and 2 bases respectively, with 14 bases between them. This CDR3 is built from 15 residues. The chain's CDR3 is CASISGTANTGELFF. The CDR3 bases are TGTGCCAGCATTTCCGGGACCGCAAACACCGGGGAGCTGTTTTTT.